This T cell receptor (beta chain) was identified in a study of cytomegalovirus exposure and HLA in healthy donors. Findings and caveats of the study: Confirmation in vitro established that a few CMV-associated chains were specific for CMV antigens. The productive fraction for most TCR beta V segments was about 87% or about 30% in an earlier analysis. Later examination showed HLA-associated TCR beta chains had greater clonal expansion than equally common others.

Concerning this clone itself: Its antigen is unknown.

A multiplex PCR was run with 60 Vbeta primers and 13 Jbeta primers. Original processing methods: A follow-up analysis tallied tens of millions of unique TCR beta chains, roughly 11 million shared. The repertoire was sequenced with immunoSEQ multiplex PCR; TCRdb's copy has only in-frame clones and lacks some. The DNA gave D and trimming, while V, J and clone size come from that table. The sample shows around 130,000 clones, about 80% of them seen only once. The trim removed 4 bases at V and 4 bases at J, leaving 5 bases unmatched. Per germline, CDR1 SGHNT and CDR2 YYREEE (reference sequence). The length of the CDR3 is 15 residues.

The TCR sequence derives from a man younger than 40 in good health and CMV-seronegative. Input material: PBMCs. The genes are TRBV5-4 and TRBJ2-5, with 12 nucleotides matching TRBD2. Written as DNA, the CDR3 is TGTGCCAGCAGCCCGCCTAGCGGGAGGGCAGAGACCCAGTACTTC. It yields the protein CASSPPSGRAETQYF.